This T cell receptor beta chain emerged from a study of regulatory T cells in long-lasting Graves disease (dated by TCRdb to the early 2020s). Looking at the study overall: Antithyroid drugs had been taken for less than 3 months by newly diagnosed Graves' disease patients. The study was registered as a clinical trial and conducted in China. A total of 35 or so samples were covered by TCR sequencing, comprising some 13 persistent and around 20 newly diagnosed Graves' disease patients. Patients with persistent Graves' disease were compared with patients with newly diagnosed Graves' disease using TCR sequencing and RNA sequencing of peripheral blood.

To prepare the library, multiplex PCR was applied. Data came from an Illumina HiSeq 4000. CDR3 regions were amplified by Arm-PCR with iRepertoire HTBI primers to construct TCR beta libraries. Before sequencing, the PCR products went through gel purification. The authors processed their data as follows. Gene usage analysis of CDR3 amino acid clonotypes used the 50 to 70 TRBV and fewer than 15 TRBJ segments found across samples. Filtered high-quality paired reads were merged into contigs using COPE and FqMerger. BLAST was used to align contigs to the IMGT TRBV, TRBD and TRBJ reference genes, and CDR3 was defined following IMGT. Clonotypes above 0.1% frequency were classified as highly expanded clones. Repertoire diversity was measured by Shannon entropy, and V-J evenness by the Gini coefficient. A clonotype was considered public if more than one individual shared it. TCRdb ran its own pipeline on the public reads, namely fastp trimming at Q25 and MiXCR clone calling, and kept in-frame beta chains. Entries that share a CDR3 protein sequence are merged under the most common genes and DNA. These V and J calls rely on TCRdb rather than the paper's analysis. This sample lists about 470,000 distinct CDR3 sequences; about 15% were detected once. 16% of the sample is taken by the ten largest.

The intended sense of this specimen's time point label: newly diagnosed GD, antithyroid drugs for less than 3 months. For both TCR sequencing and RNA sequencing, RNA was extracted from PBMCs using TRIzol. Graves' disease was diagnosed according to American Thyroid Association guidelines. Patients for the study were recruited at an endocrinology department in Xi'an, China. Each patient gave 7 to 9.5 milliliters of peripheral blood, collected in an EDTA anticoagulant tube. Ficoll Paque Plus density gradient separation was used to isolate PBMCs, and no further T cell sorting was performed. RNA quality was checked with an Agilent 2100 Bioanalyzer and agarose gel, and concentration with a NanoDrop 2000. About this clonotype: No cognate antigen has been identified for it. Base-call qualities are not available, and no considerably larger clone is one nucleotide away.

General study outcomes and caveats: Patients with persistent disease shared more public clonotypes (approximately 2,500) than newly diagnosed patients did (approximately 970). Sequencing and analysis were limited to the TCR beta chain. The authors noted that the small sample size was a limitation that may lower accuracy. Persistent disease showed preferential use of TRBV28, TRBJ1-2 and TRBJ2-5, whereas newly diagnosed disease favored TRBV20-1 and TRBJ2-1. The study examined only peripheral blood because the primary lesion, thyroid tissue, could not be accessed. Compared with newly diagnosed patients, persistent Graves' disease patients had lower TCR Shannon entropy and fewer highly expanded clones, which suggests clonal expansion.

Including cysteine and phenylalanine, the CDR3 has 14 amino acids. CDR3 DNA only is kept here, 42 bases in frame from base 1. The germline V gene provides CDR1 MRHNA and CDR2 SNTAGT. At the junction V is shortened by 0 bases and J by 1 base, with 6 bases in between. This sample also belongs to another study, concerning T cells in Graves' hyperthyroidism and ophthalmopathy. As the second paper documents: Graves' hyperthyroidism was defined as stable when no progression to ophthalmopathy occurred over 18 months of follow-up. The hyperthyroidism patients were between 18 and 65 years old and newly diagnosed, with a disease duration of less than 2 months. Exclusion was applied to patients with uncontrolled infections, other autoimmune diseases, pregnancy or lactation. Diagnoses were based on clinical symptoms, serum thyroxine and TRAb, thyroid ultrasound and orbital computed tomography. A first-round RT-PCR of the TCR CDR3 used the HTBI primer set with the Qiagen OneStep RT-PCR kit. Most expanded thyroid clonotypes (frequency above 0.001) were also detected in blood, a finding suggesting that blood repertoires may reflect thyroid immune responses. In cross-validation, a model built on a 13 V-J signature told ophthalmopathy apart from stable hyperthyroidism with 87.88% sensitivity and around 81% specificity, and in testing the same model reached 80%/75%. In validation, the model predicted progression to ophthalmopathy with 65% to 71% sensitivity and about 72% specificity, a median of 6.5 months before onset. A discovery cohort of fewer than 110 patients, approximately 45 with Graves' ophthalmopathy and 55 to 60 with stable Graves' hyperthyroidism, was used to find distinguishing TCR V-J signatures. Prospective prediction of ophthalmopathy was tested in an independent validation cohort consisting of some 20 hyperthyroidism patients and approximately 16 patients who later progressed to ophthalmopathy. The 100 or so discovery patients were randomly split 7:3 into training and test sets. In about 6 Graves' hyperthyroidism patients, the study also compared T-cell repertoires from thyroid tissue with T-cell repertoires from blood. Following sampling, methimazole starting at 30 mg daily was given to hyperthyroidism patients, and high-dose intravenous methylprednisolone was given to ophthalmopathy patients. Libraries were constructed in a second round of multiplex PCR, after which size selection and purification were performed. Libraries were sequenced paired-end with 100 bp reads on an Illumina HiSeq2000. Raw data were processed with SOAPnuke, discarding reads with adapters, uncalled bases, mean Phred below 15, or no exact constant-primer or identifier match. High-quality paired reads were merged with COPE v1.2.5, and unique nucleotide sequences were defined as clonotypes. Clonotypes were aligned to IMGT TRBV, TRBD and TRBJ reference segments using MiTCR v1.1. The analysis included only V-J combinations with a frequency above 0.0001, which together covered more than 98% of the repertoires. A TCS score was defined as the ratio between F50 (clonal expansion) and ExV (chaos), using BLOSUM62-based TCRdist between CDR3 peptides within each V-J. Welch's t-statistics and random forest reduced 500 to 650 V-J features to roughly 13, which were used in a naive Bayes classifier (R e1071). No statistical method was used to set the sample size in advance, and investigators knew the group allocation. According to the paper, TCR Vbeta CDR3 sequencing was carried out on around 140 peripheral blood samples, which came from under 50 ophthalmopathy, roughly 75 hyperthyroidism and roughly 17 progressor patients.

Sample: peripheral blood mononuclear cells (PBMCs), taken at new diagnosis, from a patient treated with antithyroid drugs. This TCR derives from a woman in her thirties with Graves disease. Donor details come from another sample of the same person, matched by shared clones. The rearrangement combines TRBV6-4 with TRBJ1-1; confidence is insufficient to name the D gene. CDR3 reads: CASSDSYGNTEAFF. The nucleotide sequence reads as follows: TGTGCCAGCAGTGACTCGTACGGGAACACTGAAGCTTTCTTT.